This T cell receptor (beta chain) was captured by sequencing in a study of beta chain features in type 1 diabetes (dated by TCRdb to 2017 to 2018). A note on the overall study: Mean age, gender distribution, total cell number and subset yield did not differ between patients and healthy donors. A total of 85 million to 140 million sorted cells were examined across all samples, and a strong correlation was observed between cell number per subset and RNA yield. The study compared TCRB repertoires of sorted circulating CD4+ T cell subsets between recently diagnosed type 1 diabetes patients and matched healthy donors. Regulatory and stem cell-like memory subsets were obtained from only 8 patients and about eight healthy donors, while naive and central memory subsets were obtained from all 30 or so donors.

From each donor, a single peripheral blood sample of about 100 mL on average was drawn into heparinised tubes. Using a panel that included CD45RO, CCR7, CD25, CD127, CD95 and CD27, naive, central memory, regulatory and stem cell-like memory CD4+ T cells were sorted on a BD FACSAria II. A purity above 95% was achieved for all sorted populations. PBMCs were isolated right away by Lymphoprep density gradient centrifugation and were stained directly, without culture. To minimize batch effects, samples were stained and sorted in pairs, one healthy donor with one patient per experiment. The germline V gene encodes CDR1 GTSNPN and CDR2 SVGIG (reference sequence). Between the V and J ends, shortened by 1 base and 6 bases respectively, the junction contains 17 bases. Its CDR3 holds 15 amino acids, cysteine through phenylalanine. Only the CDR3 portion is preserved as DNA: 45 bases, with reading frame beginning at the first base.

Beyond this particular receptor, the publication reports: Patients with type 1 diabetes made fewer insertions and deleted more nucleotides at VDJ recombination sites, implying thymic rearrangement abnormalities. Shorter templates might have been favored by PCR, but patient and control samples were amplified and corrected together, so both groups would have been affected equally by any skew. Naive, central memory and regulatory TCRB repertoires appeared to be more alike among patients than among healthy donors. HLA sub-analyses involved small numbers of individuals, so any influence of HLA type on TCRB rearrangement remained unresolved. A moderate but significant shortening of TCRB CDR3 length was observed in type 1 diabetes patients in all four CD4+ subsets. Sequencing cDNA rather than genomic DNA could over-represent highly expressing activated cells, although activation and CD3 levels did not differ between groups.

The entire amount of isolated RNA was reverse transcribed using the High Capacity cDNA Reverse Transcription Kit, so the sequenced TCRB transcripts were expressed ones. Deep immunoSEQ sequencing was applied to naive, central memory and regulatory T cell samples, giving an average of roughly 3.6 million total reads per sample. After sorted cells were lysed in RLT buffer, RNA was extracted with DNase-treated RNeasy Micro or Mini kits, with the choice depending on cell number. To prevent cross-contamination, every cell subset was processed on its own, while patient and healthy donor samples were processed together. The immunoSEQ multiplex PCR was used to amplify TCRB sequences from cDNA, yielding 87-bp fragments that span the CDR3 region. Sequencing of the amplicons was done on the Illumina HiSeq platform. Processing in the source paper ran as follows. PCR bias was corrected computationally using synthetic template baselines, and reads within Hamming distance 2 were collapsed, with unmergeable singletons discarded. Reads were aligned against IMGT so that V, D and J genes, CDR3 length and insertions or deletions at six rearrangement sites could be assigned. Within each subset, clonotype counts were normalized to sorted cell number, after which true diversity and Gini coefficients were computed with the tcR R package. The overlap coefficient, calculated on TCRB nucleotide sequences, was used to quantify repertoire sharing. Out-of-frame TCRB sequences from naive cells were analyzed to stand in for the pre-selection repertoire. The source is immuneACCESS, and TCRdb retained only in-frame sequences with V and J called. Part of the clones is not carried over; for the studies checked, unresolved V genes explain less than half of this, and the remainder is unexplained. That table supplies the V and J calls and clone size; D and trimming were determined from the DNA. The sample table contains about 160,000 clones; only one count was recorded for almost 65% of them. The ten largest clones take up 0.08% to 0.095% of the sample.

This clone was counted between two and nine times. Its cognate antigen has yet to be identified. No quality values exist for individual bases; no much larger clone is one base distant. This TCR was recovered from a man aged 30 to 45 with type 1 diabetes. The chain uses TRBV30 and TRBJ2-3, with an unclear D gene assignment. The specimen sequenced was naive CD4+ T cells from blood. This specimen's cell subset or site label, per the study, means: true naive CD4+ T cells. Here is the DNA: TGTGCCTGGAGTGAGATTAGCAGCCTAGGTGATACGCAGTATTTT. This translates into CAWSEISSLGDTQYF.